The clone carrying this TCR beta chain has just one count. Authors' analysis steps: Scientists estimated how many nucleated cells there were by amplifying reference gene primers. Measured with immunoSEQ multiplex PCR; TCRdb has only the in-frame clones, and not every one. V and J calls and clone size are those listed in that table; D and trimming were worked out from the DNA. In the table there are more than 90,000 clones, 91% of which are singletons. This specimen belongs to a study of blood T cell repertoires in COVID-19. Study in general: Samples came from the United States, Italy and Spain, spanning acute and convalescent COVID-19. In each case, the material was cDNA or gDNA derived from T cells, B-cell-depleted T cells, or PBMCs.

CDR1 and CDR2 (germline): LGHNA, YNFKEQ. V shed 2 bases and J 1 base; nucleotides not matched to a gene: 7. This CDR3 is built from 18 residues. The specimen was peripheral blood. This receptor was obtained from a man aged 50-60 years with acute or convalescent COVID-19. The chain combines TRBV4-2 with TRBJ2-4, with 11 bases matching TRBD1. CDR3 in amino acids: CASSQNPDRGLAKNIQYF. As DNA, the CDR3 is TGTGCCAGCAGCCAAAACCCGGACAGGGGGCTTGCCAAAAACATTCAGTACTTC.